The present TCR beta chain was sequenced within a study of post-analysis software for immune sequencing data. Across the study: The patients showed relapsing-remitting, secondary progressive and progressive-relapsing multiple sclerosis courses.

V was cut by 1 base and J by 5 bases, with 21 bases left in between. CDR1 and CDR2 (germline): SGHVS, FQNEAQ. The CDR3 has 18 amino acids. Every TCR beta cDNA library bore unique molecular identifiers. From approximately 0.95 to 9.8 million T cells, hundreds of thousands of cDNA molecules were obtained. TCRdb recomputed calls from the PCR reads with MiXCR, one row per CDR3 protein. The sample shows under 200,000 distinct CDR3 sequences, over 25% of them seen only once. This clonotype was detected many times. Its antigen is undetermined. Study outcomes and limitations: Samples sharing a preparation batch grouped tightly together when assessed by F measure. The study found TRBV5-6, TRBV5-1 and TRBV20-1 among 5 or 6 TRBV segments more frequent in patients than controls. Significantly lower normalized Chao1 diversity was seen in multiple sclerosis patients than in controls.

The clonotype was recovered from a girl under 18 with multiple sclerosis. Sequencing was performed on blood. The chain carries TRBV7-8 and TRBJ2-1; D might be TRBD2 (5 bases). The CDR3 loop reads CASSLGFAVPSRNNEQFF. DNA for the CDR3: TGTGCCAGCAGCTTAGGGTTCGCCGTACCTAGCAGAAACAATGAGCAGTTCTTC.